Shown below are 18 T cell receptor beta chains from a single sample sequenced in a study. The sorted Tregs were CD4+CD25+CD127-/low cells. Amplification of TRBV12-4/TRBJ1-2 clonotypes used adaptor-ligated barcode primers. MiXCR was run by TCRdb on the multiplex PCR reads, yielding one entry per CDR3 protein. The sample has 850 to 1,300 distinct CDR3 sequences, about 0.7% seen once. Sequenced: Tregs sorted from blood. These TCRs come from a female donor with breast cancer.

By share, this clonotype counts as large. The chain combines TRBV12-3 or TRBV12-4 with TRBJ1-2, with TRBD1 matching over 8 bases. This CDR3 spans 16 amino acids. J was trimmed by 3 bases and V by 7 bases; bases with no gene match: 13. In DNA form, the CDR3 reads TGTGCCAGCAACTTTGACAGGGGCAGACGCGACTATGGCTACACCTTC. Protein product: CASNFDRGRRDYGYTF.

This clonotype ranks as medium-sized (0.01 to 0.1%). The V and J genes are TRBV12-3 or TRBV12-4 and TRBJ1-2; 7 bases match TRBD1. The junction had 8 bases not matched to a gene; V was cut back by 8 bases and J by 2 bases. This CDR3 comprises 14 residues. The CDR3 DNA is TGTGCCAGCGGCAAACAGACAGGGAACTATGGCTACACCTTC. Translation gives CASGKQTGNYGYTF.

This clonotype ranks as large. This sequence joins TRBV12-3 or TRBV12-4 and TRBJ1-2, with a tentative D call TRBD1 (5 bases). CDR3 length equals 11 residues. Trimming removed 5 bases from V and 7 bases from J, with 8 bases in between. The DNA of the CDR3 is TGTGCCAGCAGTAGCAGGGCTGGCTACACCTTC. Protein product: CASSSRAGYTF.

This clonotype is termed medium-sized (0.01 to 0.1%). V and J are TRBV12-3 or TRBV12-4 and TRBJ1-2; TRBD1 is a possible D gene (6 bases). V was cut by 6 bases and J by 4 bases, with 15 bases left in between. This CDR3 spans 14 amino acids. The CDR3 is CASRSTTGGYGYTF. Here the CDR3 DNA reads TGTGCCAGCAGATCGACGACAGGAGGCTATGGCTACACCTTC.

This clonotype was seen at least ten times. The rearrangement links TRBV12-3 or TRBV12-4 to TRBJ1-2; D is unclear. This CDR3 is built from 14 residues. The germline V and J ends were trimmed by 3 bases and 5 bases, with 13 bases remaining between them. The chain's CDR3 is CASSLEEAGYGYTF. The CDR3, as DNA: TGTGCCAGCAGTTTGGAAGAGGCGGGATATGGCTACACCTTC.

This clonotype is termed hyperexpanded. The chain has TRBV12-3 or TRBV12-4 and TRBJ1-2; D is unclear. V lost 0 bases to trimming and J lost 9 bases, with 17 bases between them. The CDR3 covers 15 residues. CDR3 residues: CASSLALNSAPRYTF. The CDR3 nucleotides read TGTGCCAGCAGTTTAGCGCTAAATAGCGCCCCGCGCTACACCTTC.

This chain links TRBV12-3 or TRBV12-4 with TRBJ1-2; D is unclear. V dropped 8 bases and J dropped 4 bases, with 8 bases sitting between them. This CDR3 is 11 amino acids long. The CDR3 sequence is CASAVTYGYTF. The DNA for the CDR3 is TGTGCCAGCGCGGTCACCTATGGCTACACCTTC.

In its sample, this clonotype ranks as medium-sized (0.01 to 0.1%). CDR3: CASSSLQGMPGYTF. The CDR3 bases are TGTGCCAGCAGCAGCCTACAGGGAATGCCTGGCTACACCTTC. The chain has TRBV12-3 or TRBV12-4 and TRBJ1-2; TRBD1 might be the D (6 bases). There are 14 residues in the CDR3. V was pared by 6 bases and J by 7 bases, with 18 bases between.

This clonotype rates as medium-sized. The rearrangement uses TRBV12-3 or TRBV12-4 and TRBJ1-2; possible D gene TRBD1, 5 bases. V was clipped by 3 bases and J by 1 base, with 15 bases between them. The CDR3 sequence is 16 residues long. CDR3 coding DNA: TGTGCCAGCAGTTTCCGTCCGCCCAGGGATAACTATGGCTACACCTTC. It specifies CASSFRPPRDNYGYTF.

In its sample, this clonotype is medium-sized (0.01 to 0.1%). This chain joins TRBV12-3 or TRBV12-4 and TRBJ1-2, with D hard to call. This CDR3 is built from 12 residues. V was clipped by 5 bases and J by 6 bases, with 10 bases between them. The CDR3 DNA sequence: TGTGCCAGCAGTACCTCCCGGGATGGCTACACCTTC. Protein product: CASSTSRDGYTF.

This clonotype is labeled as large. The chain has TRBV12-3 or TRBV12-4 and TRBJ1-2; D not resolved. Trimming stripped 3 bases from V and 7 bases from J, with 12 bases between. The CDR3 has 13 residues. CDR3 amino acids: CASSFPTAAGYTF. The CDR3 nucleotides are TGTGCCAGCAGTTTTCCGACCGCCGCTGGCTACACCTTC.

In its sample, this clonotype ranks as large. The chain joins TRBV12-3 or TRBV12-4 to TRBJ1-2; D remains unclear. CDR3 size: 13 residues. Between the trimmed V and J ends, which lost 6 bases and 4 bases, there was a span of 12 bases. The CDR3 nucleotides are TGTGCCAGCAGCCCCGAGGGCTTCTATGGCTACACCTTC. The encoded protein is CASSPEGFYGYTF.

This clonotype counts as medium-sized (0.01 to 0.1%). The chain has TRBV12-3 or TRBV12-4 and TRBJ1-2; D unresolved. Trimming removed 1 base from V and 2 bases from J, with 5 bases in between. The CDR3 is 13 amino acids. DNA of the CDR3: TGTGCCAGCAGTTTAGACGGAAACTATGGCTACACCTTC. This codes for CASSLDGNYGYTF.

This clonotype ranks as medium-sized. The CDR3 DNA follows: TGTGCCAGCAGTTTAAGGCGGGGCCTCGGTGGCTACACCTTC. Translation: CASSLRRGLGGYTF. The V and J genes are TRBV12-3 or TRBV12-4 and TRBJ1-2, with a possible D match to TRBD1 (5 bases). V was pared by 2 bases and J by 7 bases, with 14 bases between. The CDR3 has 14 amino acids.

This clonotype is medium-sized in the sample. This chain joins TRBV12-3 or TRBV12-4 and TRBJ1-2; no definite D call. Trimming took off 1 base at V and 8 bases at J, with 11 bases between the two ends. The CDR3 extends over 13 amino acids. The CDR3 region is CASSLGLTSGYTF. In DNA form, the CDR3 reads TGTGCCAGCAGTTTAGGGCTAACGAGCGGCTACACCTTC.

Within the sample, this clonotype is medium-sized (0.01 to 0.1%). V is TRBV12-3 or TRBV12-4 and J is TRBJ1-2, with a weak D call TRBD1 (6 bases). This CDR3 has 14 residues. Between the trimmed V and J ends, which lost 1 base and 4 bases, there was a span of 10 bases. CDR3 nucleotide sequence: TGTGCCAGCAGTTTAGGGACAGCGGCCTATGGCTACACCTTC. Translating gives CASSLGTAAYGYTF.

The genes are TRBV12-3 or TRBV12-4 and TRBJ1-2; D gene uncertain. The V gene lost 5 bases and the J gene lost 3 bases, with 7 bases spanning the gap. The CDR3 sequence is 12 residues long. Here the CDR3 reads CASSQTHYGYTF. The CDR3 DNA is TGTGCCAGCAGTCAGACTCACTATGGCTACACCTTC.

This clonotype is classed as medium-sized (0.01 to 0.1%). V gene TRBV12-3 or TRBV12-4 combines with J gene TRBJ1-2, with TRBD1 matching 7 bases. The ends lost 3 bases at V and 6 bases at J; junction bases unmatched: 7. The CDR3 has 14 residues. The CDR3 coding sequence is TGTGCCAGCAGTTTGCGACAGGGATCGAATGGCTACACCTTC. Encoded protein: CASSLRQGSNGYTF.